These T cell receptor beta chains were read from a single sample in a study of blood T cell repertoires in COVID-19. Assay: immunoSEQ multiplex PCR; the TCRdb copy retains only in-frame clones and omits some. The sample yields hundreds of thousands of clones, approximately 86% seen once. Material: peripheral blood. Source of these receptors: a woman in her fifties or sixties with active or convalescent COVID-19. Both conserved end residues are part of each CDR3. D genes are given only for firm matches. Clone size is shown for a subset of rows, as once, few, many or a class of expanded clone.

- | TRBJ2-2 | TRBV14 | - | TGTGCCAGCAGCCAAAGACAGGCTAGCGGGGAGCTGTTTTTT | CASSQRQASGELFF
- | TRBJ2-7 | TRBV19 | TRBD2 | TGTGCCAGTAGTATTAAAGCTAGCGGCTACGAGCAGTACTTC | CASSIKASGYEQYF
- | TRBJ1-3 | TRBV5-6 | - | TGTGCCAGCAGCGAGGCGGGGGGGCCTGGAAACACCATATATTTT | CASSEAGGPGNTIYF
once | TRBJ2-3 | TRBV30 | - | TGTGCCTGGAGTCCAACGAGGGTTACAGATACGCAGTATTTT | CAWSPTRVTDTQYF
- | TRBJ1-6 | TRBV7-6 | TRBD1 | TGTGCCAGCAGCTTAACAGGGGGCGGCAATTCACCCCTCCACTTT | CASSLTGGGNSPLHF
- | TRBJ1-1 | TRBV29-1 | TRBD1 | TGCAGCGTTCAAGCCTTACACCGGGACAGGGGGCTCGGGACTTTCTTT | CSVQALHRDRGLGTFF
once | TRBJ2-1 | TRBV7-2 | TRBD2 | TGTGCCAGCAGCTACGGGAGGGGCTCCTACAATGAGCAGTTCTTC | CASSYGRGSYNEQFF
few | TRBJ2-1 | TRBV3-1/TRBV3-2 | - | TGTGCCAGCAGCCAAGATCTGACTTCTGGGGAGCAGTTCTTC | CASSQDLTSGEQFF
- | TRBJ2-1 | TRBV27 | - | TGTGCCAGCAGTTTAGCGGCACCGTTATACAATGAGCAGTTCTTC | CASSLAAPLYNEQFF
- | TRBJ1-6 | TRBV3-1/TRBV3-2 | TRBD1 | TGTGCCAGCAGCCAAGCGAGGACAGGGACTAATAATTCACCCCTCCACTTT | CASSQARTGTNNSPLHF
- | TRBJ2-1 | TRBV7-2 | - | TGTGCCAGCAGCTTCCGCGTGAGCTCCTACAATGAGCAGTTCTTC | CASSFRVSSYNEQFF
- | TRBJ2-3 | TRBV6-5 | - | TGTGCCAGCAGAAGGGGGGGCCCCAGCACAGATACGCAGTATTTT | CASRRGGPSTDTQYF
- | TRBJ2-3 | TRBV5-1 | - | TGCGCCAGCAGCTTGGGACTAGAGCGGAGCACAGATACGCAGTATTTT | CASSLGLERSTDTQYF
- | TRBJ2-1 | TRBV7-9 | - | TGTGCCAGCAGCCCCACTAGTGGTCCGCGGCAGTTCTTC | CASSPTSGPRQFF
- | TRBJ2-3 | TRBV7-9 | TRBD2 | TGTGCCACCCTACGGGGGGGACGCACAGATACGCAGTATTTT | CATLRGGRTDTQYF
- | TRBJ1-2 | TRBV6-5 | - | TGTGCCAGCAAACGGGAGGCGGGTCCCGGTGGCTACACCTTC | CASKREAGPGGYTF
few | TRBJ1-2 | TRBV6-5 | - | TGTGCCAGCACCCTCCTACGGACAGACGGGGGCTACACCTTC | CASTLLRTDGGYTF
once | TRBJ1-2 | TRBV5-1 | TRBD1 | TGCGCCAGCAATCAGGGGGCGCGGGATGGCTACACCTTC | CASNQGARDGYTF
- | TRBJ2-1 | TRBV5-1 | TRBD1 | TGCGCCAGCAGCTTGGCCGGGACAGCATACAATGAGCAGTTCTTC | CASSLAGTAYNEQFF
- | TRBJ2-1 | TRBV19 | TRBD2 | TGTGCCAGTAGTAACCCTCTAGCGGGAGGGCCTAAGGGTCACCTAATCAATGAGCAGTTCTTC | CASSNPLAGGPKGHLINEQFF
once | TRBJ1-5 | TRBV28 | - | TGTGCCAGCAGGACAGATAGCAATCAGCCCCAGCATTTT | CASRTDSNQPQHF
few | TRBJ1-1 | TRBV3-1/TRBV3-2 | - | TGTGCCAGCGGAGGGCGGCGGGACACTGAAGCTTTCTTT | CASGGRRDTEAFF
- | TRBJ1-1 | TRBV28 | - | TGTGCCAGCAGCCCCAATCTTCTTGGGCGCGTGGTCGTGAACACTGAAGCTTTCTTT | CASSPNLLGRVVVNTEAFF
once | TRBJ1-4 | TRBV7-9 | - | TGTGCCAGCACTTCGGGGTGGAGTGAAAAACTGTTTTTT | CASTSGWSEKLFF
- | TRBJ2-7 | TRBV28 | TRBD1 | TGTGCCAGCAGTTTAAGGTCGTCGGGACAGCTGTCCTACGAGCAGTACTTC | CASSLRSSGQLSYEQYF
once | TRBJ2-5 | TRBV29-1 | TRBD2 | TGCAGCGTTGAAGGGGGGGGGTCACGACAGGAGACCCAGTACTTC | CSVEGGGSRQETQYF
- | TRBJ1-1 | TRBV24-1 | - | TGTGCCACCAGTGATAACCCGGGCCCTAAGGAGGACACTGAAGCTTTCTTT | CATSDNPGPKEDTEAFF
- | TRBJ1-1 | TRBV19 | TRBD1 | TGTGCCAGTAGTCCTACAGGGGAGAATCCTGAAGCTTTCTTT | CASSPTGENPEAFF
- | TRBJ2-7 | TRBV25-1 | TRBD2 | TGTGCCAGCAGTGCCATACTAGCGGACTCCTACGAGCAGTACTTC | CASSAILADSYEQYF
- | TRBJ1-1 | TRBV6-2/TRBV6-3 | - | TGTGCCAGCAGCGCCTTGGGGGGGCAAGCCACTGAAGCTTTCTTT | CASSALGGQATEAFF
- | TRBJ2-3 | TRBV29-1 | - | TGCAGCGCCCTGGGGGACTCCCGGGGCACAGATACGCAGTATTTT | CSALGDSRGTDTQYF
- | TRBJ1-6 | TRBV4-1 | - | TGCGCCAGCAGCCAAGATCCCGGGGGAAATTCACCCCTCCACTTT | CASSQDPGGNSPLHF
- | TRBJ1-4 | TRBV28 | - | TGTGCCAGCAGCCGAGCCGCGGGGCATGAAAAACTGTTTTTT | CASSRAAGHEKLFF
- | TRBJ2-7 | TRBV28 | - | TGTGCCAGCAGGGGTACAGGGTACGAGCAGTACTTC | CASRGTGYEQYF
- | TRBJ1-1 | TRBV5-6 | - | TGTGCCAGCAGCTTGGGAGGGGGTTACACTGAAGCTTTCTTT | CASSLGGGYTEAFF
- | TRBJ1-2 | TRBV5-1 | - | TGCGCCAGCAGCTTGGGTGCCCAGGGTGACTACACCTTC | CASSLGAQGDYTF
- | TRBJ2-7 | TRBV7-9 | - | TGTGCCAGCAGCCCAGGACTTCGCGGGACAGCGATTCTATACGAGCAGTACTTC | CASSPGLRGTAILYEQYF
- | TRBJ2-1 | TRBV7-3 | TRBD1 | TGTGCCAGCAGTTTAACCGGGACAGGGAACTTCCATGAGCAGTTCTTC | CASSLTGTGNFHEQFF
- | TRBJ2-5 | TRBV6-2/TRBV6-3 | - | TGTGCCAGCAGTTATCCCCAGGCTCGGACCCAGTACTTC | CASSYPQARTQYF
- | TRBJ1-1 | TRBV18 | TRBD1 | TGTGCCAGCTCAACCAACAGGGGTCTACTCTCTGAAGCTTTCTTT | CASSTNRGLLSEAFF
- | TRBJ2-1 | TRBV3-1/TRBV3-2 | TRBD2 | TGTGCCAGCAGCCAAGATATGGTAGCGGGATACTCATACAATGAGCAGTTCTTC | CASSQDMVAGYSYNEQFF
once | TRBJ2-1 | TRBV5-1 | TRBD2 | TGCGCCAGCAGCTTAGCGGGAGCCGACAATGAGCAGTTCTTC | CASSLAGADNEQFF
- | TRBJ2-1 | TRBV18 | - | TGTGCCAGCTCACCGCCGGAGATTCCGGGGAATGAGCAGTTCTTC | CASSPPEIPGNEQFF
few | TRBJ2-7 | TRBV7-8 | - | TGTGCCAGCAGCGTCGGCCTGATCGAGGACGAGCAGTACTTC | CASSVGLIEDEQYF
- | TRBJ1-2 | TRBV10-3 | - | TGTGCCATCAGTGAGTCGCACAGAAACTATGGCTACACCTTC | CAISESHRNYGYTF
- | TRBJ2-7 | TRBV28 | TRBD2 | TGTGCCAGCAGTCTCGATATCACTTCGGGACTAGCGGGAGGTTCCTACGAGCAGTACTTC | CASSLDITSGLAGGSYEQYF
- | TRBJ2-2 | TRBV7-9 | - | TGTGCCAGCAGCTTAGGACAGGTGATCACCGGGGAGCTGTTTTTT | CASSLGQVITGELFF
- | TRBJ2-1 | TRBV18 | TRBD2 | TGTGCCAGCTCAGGGCGGGAGGGCCTGAATGAGCAGTTCTTC | CASSGREGLNEQFF
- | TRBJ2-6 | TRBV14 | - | TGTGCCAGCAGCCCCTATGGGGGGGCGTCTGGGGCCAACGTCCTGACTTTC | CASSPYGGASGANVLTF
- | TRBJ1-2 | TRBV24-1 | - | TGTGCCACCAGTGAGTCAGGCAACTATGGCTACACCTTC | CATSESGNYGYTF
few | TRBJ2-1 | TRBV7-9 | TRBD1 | TGTGCCAGCAGCCTGGGACAGGGGCTGTTCTTC | CASSLGQGLFF
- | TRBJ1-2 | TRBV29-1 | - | TGCAGCGTTGACAGGCCTGATGGCTACACCTTC | CSVDRPDGYTF